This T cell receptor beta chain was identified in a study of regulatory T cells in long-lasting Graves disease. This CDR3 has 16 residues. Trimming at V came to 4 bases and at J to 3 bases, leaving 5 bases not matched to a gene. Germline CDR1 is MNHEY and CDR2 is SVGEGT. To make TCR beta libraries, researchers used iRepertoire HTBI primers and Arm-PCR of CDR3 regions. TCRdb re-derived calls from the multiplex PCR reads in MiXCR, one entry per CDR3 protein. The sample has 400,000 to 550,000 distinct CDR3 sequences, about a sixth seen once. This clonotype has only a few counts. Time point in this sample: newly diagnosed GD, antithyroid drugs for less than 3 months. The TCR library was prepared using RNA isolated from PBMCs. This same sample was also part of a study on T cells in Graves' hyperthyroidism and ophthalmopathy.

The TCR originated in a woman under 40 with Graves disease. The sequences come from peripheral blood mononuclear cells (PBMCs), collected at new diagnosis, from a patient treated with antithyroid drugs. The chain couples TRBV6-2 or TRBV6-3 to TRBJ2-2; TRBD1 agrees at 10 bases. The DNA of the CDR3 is TGTGCCAGCAGTTCCCGGGACAGGGGATACACCGGGGAGCTGTTTTTT. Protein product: CASSSRDRGYTGELFF.